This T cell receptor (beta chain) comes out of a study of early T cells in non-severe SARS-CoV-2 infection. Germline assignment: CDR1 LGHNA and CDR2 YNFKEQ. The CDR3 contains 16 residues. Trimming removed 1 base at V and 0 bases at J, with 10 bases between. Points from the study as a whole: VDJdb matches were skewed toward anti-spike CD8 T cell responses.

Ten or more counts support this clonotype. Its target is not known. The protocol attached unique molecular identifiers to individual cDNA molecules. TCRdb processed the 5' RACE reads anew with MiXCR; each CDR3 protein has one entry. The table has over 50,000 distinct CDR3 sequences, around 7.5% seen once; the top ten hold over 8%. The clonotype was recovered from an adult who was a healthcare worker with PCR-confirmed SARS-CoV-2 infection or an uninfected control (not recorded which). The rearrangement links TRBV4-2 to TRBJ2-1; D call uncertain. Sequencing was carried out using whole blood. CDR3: CASSQGRVSSYNEQFF. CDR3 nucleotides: TGTGCCAGCAGCCAAGGTCGAGTGAGCTCCTACAATGAGCAGTTCTTC.